This is a list of T cell receptor beta chains from one sample in a study of T cells after yellow fever vaccination. TCRdb analysed the 5' RACE reads with MiXCR anew, one entry per CDR3 protein. Of some 320,000 distinct CDR3 sequences listed, 3.5% to 4.5% are singletons. Material: PBMCs, obtained 15 days after the yellow fever booster vaccination. Receptors originate from a man younger than 35 who received the YFV17D yellow fever vaccine. Each CDR3 is given with its conserved first and last residue. A D gene is named only where the DNA matches it firmly. Clone size is given for some rows only: seen once, a few or many times, or a class if the clone is expanded.

d_call: TRBD2; clone_size: many; cdr3_length: 17; j_call: TRBJ2-3; v_call: TRBV11-2; cdr3_aa: CASSVALLAGGTDTQYF; cdr3_nt: TGTGCCAGCAGCGTCGCCTTACTAGCGGGGGGCACAGATACGCAGTATTTT
d_call: -; clone_size: many; cdr3_length: 14; j_call: TRBJ1-1; v_call: TRBV5-1; cdr3_aa: CASIRDLLNTEAFF; cdr3_nt: TGCGCCAGCATCCGGGACCTACTGAACACTGAAGCTTTCTTT
d_call: TRBD1; clone_size: many; cdr3_length: 16; j_call: TRBJ2-1; v_call: TRBV11-2; cdr3_aa: CASSHIKGAGPNEQFF; cdr3_nt: TGTGCCAGCAGCCATATCAAGGGGGCTGGACCCAATGAGCAGTTCTTC
d_call: -; clone_size: many; cdr3_length: 16; j_call: TRBJ2-3; v_call: TRBV4-2; cdr3_aa: CASSQGGESISDTQYF; cdr3_nt: TGTGCCAGCAGCCAAGGGGGGGAGTCCATATCAGATACGCAGTATTTT
d_call: -; clone_size: many; cdr3_length: 13; j_call: TRBJ2-1; v_call: TRBV2; cdr3_aa: CASSVWQNNEQFF; cdr3_nt: TGTGCCAGCAGTGTCTGGCAGAATAATGAGCAGTTCTTC
d_call: TRBD2; clone_size: many; cdr3_length: 16; j_call: TRBJ2-3; v_call: TRBV5-1; cdr3_aa: CASSLLAGGLTDTQYF; cdr3_nt: TGCGCCAGCAGCTTACTAGCGGGGGGCCTCACAGATACGCAGTATTTT
d_call: -; clone_size: many; cdr3_length: 11; j_call: TRBJ2-1; v_call: TRBV2; cdr3_aa: CASSSHNEQFF; cdr3_nt: TGTGCCAGCAGTTCCCACAATGAGCAGTTCTTC
d_call: -; clone_size: few; cdr3_length: 15; j_call: TRBJ1-1; v_call: TRBV5-1; cdr3_aa: CASSLEAPSNTEAFF; cdr3_nt: TGCGCCAGCAGCTTGGAGGCACCCTCGAACACTGAAGCTTTCTTT
d_call: -; clone_size: many; cdr3_length: 14; j_call: TRBJ1-1; v_call: TRBV5-5; cdr3_aa: CASSFVPLNTEAFF; cdr3_nt: TGTGCCAGCAGCTTCGTTCCTCTGAACACTGAAGCTTTCTTT
d_call: -; clone_size: few; cdr3_length: 18; j_call: TRBJ1-5; v_call: TRBV20-1; cdr3_aa: CSARGVQTDTSVNQPQHF; cdr3_nt: TGCAGTGCTAGAGGCGTCCAAACGGACACCTCTGTCAATCAGCCCCAGCATTTT
d_call: -; clone_size: -; cdr3_length: 15; j_call: TRBJ1-5; v_call: TRBV7-8; cdr3_aa: CASSSSNSNNQPQHF; cdr3_nt: TGTGCCAGCAGCTCCTCGAACAGCAACAATCAGCCCCAGCATTTT
d_call: -; clone_size: -; cdr3_length: 15; j_call: TRBJ1-5; v_call: TRBV9; cdr3_aa: CASSVDAGSNQPQHF; cdr3_nt: TGTGCCAGCAGCGTAGACGCGGGTTCCAATCAGCCCCAGCATTTT
d_call: -; clone_size: few; cdr3_length: 13; j_call: TRBJ2-7; v_call: TRBV4-1; cdr3_aa: CASSQVPGHEQYF; cdr3_nt: TGCGCCAGCAGCCAAGTTCCCGGCCACGAGCAGTACTTC
d_call: -; clone_size: -; cdr3_length: 14; j_call: TRBJ2-5; v_call: TRBV7-9; cdr3_aa: CASSPSGEQDTQYF; cdr3_nt: TGTGCCAGCAGCCCCTCCGGAGAACAAGACACCCAGTACTTC